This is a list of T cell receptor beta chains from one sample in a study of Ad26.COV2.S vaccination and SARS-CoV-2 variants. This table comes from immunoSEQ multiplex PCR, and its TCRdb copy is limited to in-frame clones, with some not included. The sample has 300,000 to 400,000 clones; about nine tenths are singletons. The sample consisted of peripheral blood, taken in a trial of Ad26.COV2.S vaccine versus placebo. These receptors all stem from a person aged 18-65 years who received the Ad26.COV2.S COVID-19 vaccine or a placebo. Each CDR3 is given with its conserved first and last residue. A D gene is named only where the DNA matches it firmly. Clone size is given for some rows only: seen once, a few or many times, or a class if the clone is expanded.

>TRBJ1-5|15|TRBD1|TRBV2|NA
CASSAQGPGNQPQHF
TGTGCCAGCAGCGCACAGGGGCCGGGCAATCAGCCCCAGCATTTT
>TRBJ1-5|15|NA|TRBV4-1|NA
CASSQGGGSNQPQHF
TGCGCCAGCAGCCAAGGAGGAGGGTCCAATCAGCCCCAGCATTTT
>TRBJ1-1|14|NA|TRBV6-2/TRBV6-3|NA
CASSYSALNTEAFF
TGTGCCAGCAGTTACTCAGCCCTGAACACTGAAGCTTTCTTT
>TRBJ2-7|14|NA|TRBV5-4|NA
CASSPEGSSYEQYF
TGTGCCAGCAGCCCAGAGGGGAGCTCCTACGAGCAGTACTTC
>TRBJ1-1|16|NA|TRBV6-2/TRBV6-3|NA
CASSYSKGGLGTEAFF
TGTGCCAGCAGTTACTCGAAGGGCGGCCTGGGCACTGAAGCTTTCTTT
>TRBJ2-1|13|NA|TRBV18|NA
CASSTGNDNEQFF
TGTGCCAGCTCCACCGGTAACGACAATGAGCAGTTCTTC
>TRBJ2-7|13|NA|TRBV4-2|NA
CASSQDQAGEQYF
TGTGCCAGCAGCCAAGATCAGGCGGGGGAGCAGTACTTC
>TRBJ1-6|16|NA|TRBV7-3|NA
CASRSDSASYNSPLHF
TGTGCCAGCAGATCGGACAGTGCTTCCTATAATTCACCCCTCCACTTT
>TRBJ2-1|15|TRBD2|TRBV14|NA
CASSPSGGSYNEQFF
TGTGCCAGCAGCCCTAGCGGAGGCTCCTACAATGAGCAGTTCTTC
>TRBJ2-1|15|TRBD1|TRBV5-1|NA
CASSFRDRRTNEQFF
TGCGCCAGCAGCTTTAGGGACAGGAGGACCAATGAGCAGTTCTTC
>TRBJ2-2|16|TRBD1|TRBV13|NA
CASSTWTGSNTGELFF
TGTGCCAGCAGCACATGGACAGGCTCGAACACCGGGGAGCTGTTTTTT
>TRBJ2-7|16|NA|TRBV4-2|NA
CASSQETGQGYDEQYF
TGTGCCAGCAGCCAAGAGACCGGCCAGGGGTACGACGAGCAGTACTTC
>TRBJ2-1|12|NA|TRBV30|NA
CAWSGGGDEQFF
TGTGCCTGGAGTGGGGGCGGGGATGAGCAGTTCTTC
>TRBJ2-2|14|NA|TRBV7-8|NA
CASSFEPAAGELFF
TGTGCCAGCAGCTTCGAGCCTGCGGCCGGGGAGCTGTTTTTT
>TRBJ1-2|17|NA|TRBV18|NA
CASSPAAVGGTNYGYTF
TGTGCCAGCTCACCAGCGGCGGTGGGTGGAACCAACTATGGCTACACCTTC
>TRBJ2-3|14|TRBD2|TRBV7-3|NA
CASSLAGGTDTQYF
TGTGCCAGCAGCTTAGCGGGGGGCACAGATACGCAGTATTTT
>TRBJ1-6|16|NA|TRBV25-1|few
CASSERKGTYNSPLHF
TGTGCCAGCAGTGAACGGAAGGGAACCTATAATTCACCCCTCCACTTT
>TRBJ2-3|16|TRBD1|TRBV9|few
CASSVETGGWTDTQYF
TGTGCCAGCAGCGTAGAAACAGGGGGCTGGACAGATACGCAGTATTTT
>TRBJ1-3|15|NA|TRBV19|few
CATSFSRAAGNTIYF
TGTGCCACCTCCTTCTCCAGGGCGGCTGGAAACACCATATATTTT
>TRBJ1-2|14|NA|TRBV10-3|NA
CAISDQTGPLFYTF
TGTGCCATCAGTGACCAGACAGGCCCCCTTTTCTACACCTTC
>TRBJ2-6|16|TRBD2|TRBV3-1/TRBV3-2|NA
CASSRWLAGGANVLTF
TGTGCCAGCAGCCGTTGGCTAGCGGGAGGGGCCAACGTCCTGACTTTC
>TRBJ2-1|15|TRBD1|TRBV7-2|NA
CASSLGDSLWNEQFF
TGTGCCAGCTCCCTGGGGGACAGTCTGTGGAATGAGCAGTTCTTC
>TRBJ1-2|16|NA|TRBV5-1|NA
CVSSHVLTGSNYGYTF
TGCGTCAGCAGCCACGTCTTAACAGGGTCTAACTATGGCTACACCTTC
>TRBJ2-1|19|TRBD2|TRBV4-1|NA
CASSQVTPWTSGENNEQFF
TGCGCCAGCAGCCAAGTCACCCCATGGACTAGCGGGGAGAACAATGAGCAGTTCTTC
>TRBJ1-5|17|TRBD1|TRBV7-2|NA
CASSANVGGTGEQPQHF
TGTGCCAGCAGCGCAAACGTGGGAGGGACAGGGGAGCAGCCCCAGCATTTT
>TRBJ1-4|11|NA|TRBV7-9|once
CASSFGGKLFF
TGTGCCAGCAGCTTTGGTGGAAAACTGTTTTTT
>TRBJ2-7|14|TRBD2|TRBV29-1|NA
CSGQRGTGSYEQYF
TGCAGCGGGCAGCGGGGGACTGGGTCCTACGAGCAGTACTTC
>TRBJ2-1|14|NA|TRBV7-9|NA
CASEAFSSYNEQFF
TGTGCCAGCGAAGCGTTCAGCTCCTACAATGAGCAGTTCTTC
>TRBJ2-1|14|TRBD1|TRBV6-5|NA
CASRDRGLLNEQFF
TGTGCCAGCAGGGACAGGGGGCTTCTTAATGAGCAGTTCTTC
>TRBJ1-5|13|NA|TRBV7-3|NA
CATDRNSNQPQHF
TGTGCCACCGACAGAAATAGCAATCAGCCCCAGCATTTT
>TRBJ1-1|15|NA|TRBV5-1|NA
CASSLEVGLSTEAFF
TGCGCCAGCAGCTTGGAGGTCGGGTTAAGCACTGAAGCTTTCTTT
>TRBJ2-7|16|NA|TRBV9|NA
CASSVGGAGDRYEQYF
TGTGCCAGCAGCGTAGGAGGAGCAGGGGACCGCTACGAGCAGTACTTC
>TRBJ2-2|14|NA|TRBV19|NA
CASLDEGRTGELFF
TGTGCCAGTTTGGACGAGGGGCGCACCGGGGAGCTGTTTTTT
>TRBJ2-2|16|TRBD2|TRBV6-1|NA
CASSEEKRGLTGELFF
TGTGCCAGCAGTGAAGAGAAGCGGGGCCTCACCGGGGAGCTGTTTTTT
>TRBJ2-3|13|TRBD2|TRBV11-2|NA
CAGRSGGTDTQYF
TGTGCCGGTCGTTCCGGGGGGACAGATACGCAGTATTTT
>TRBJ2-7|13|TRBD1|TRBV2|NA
CASIRQGVYEQYF
TGTGCCAGCATCCGACAGGGGGTCTACGAGCAGTACTTC
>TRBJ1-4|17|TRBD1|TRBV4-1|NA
CASSQVGRVRGPEKLFF
TGCGCCAGCAGCCAAGTAGGTAGAGTCAGGGGGCCTGAAAAACTGTTTTTT
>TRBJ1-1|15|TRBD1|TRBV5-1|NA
CASSARTGEITEAFF
TGCGCCAGCAGCGCCCGGACAGGGGAGATCACTGAAGCTTTCTTT
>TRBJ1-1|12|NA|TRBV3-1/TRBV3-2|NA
CASSRGEAKAFF
TGTGCCAGCAGCCGAGGAGAGGCTAAAGCTTTCTTT
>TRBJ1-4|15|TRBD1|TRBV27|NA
CASSLLGTGSEKLFF
TGTGCCAGCAGTTTATTGGGGACAGGGAGTGAAAAACTGTTTTTT
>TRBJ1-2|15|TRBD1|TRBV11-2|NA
CASSRGQGGIYGYTF
TGTGCCAGCAGCCGGGGACAGGGAGGTATCTATGGCTACACCTTC
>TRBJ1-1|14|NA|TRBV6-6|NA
CASSYSIGGTEAFF
TGTGCCAGCAGTTACTCGATTGGGGGCACTGAAGCTTTCTTT
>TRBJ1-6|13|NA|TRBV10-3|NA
CAISEGRDSPLHF
TGTGCCATCAGTGAAGGGCGAGATTCACCCCTCCACTTT
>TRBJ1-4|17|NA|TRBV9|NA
CASSVGTRVRANEKLFF
TGTGCCAGCAGCGTAGGCACCAGAGTTAGGGCTAATGAAAAACTGTTTTTT
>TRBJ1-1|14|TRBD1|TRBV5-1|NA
CASSEGQGIGEAFF
TGCGCCAGCAGCGAGGGACAGGGGATCGGTGAAGCTTTCTTT
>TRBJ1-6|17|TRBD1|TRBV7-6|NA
CASSYAGGTENNSPLHF
TGTGCCAGCAGCTACGCTGGCGGGACAGAAAATAATTCACCCCTCCACTTT
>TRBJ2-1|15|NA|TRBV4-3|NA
CASSQGSAWGNEQFF
TGCGCCAGCAGCCAAGGCAGTGCGTGGGGGAATGAGCAGTTCTTC
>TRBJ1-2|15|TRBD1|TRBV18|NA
CASSLGTGINYGYTF
TGTGCCAGCTCACTTGGGACAGGGATCAACTATGGCTACACCTTC
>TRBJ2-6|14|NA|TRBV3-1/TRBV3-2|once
CASQGGTGANVLTF
TGTGCTTCTCAGGGTGGCACTGGGGCCAACGTCCTGACTTTC
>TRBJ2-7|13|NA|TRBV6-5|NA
CASSYERLYEQYF
TGTGCCAGCAGTTACGAGAGACTTTACGAGCAGTACTTC
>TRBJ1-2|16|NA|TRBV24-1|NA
CATSASGGREAYGYTF
TGTGCCACCAGTGCCTCGGGGGGGCGCGAGGCCTATGGCTACACCTTC
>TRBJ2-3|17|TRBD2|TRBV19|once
CASRGLTVAGSTDTQYF
TGTGCCAGTAGGGGACTGACAGTAGCGGGAAGCACAGATACGCAGTATTTT
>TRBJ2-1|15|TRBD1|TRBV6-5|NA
CASSYSGTGLNEQFF
TGTGCCAGCAGTTACTCCGGGACAGGGCTCAATGAGCAGTTCTTC
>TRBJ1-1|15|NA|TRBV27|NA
CASSSYYGANTEAFF
TGTGCCAGCAGTTCTTACTATGGCGCGAACACTGAAGCTTTCTTT